What follows are 32 T cell receptor beta chains derived from one specimen sequenced in a study of cytomegalovirus exposure and HLA in healthy donors. The PCR made use of 60 Vbeta and 13 Jbeta primers. Clones were sequenced by immunoSEQ multiplex PCR, and TCRdb holds only the in-frame ones, with some missing. Counted here are about 94,000 clones, 81% occurring once; the ten biggest clones make up about 9.3%. Sequences were obtained from PBMCs. All receptors come from a human donor in good health.

The V gene is TRBV11-2, the J gene TRBJ2-7; 8 nucleotides align to TRBD1. The CDR3 consists of 13 residues. Trimming took 5 bases from V and 2 from J; bases not matched to a gene: 2. Looked up from germline, CDR1 is SGHAT and CDR2 is FQNNGV. The CDR3 here is CASSLDRAYEQYF. The CDR3 DNA follows: TGTGCCAGCAGCCTGGACAGGGCCTACGAGCAGTACTTC.

This sequence joins TRBV27 and TRBJ1-2, with 7 bases matching TRBD1. This CDR3 comprises 14 residues. After removal of 7 bases from V and 4 bases from J, the junction contained 9 bases not matched to a gene. Per germline, CDR1 MNHEY and CDR2 SMNVEV (reference sequence). CDR3 nucleotide sequence: TGTGCCAGCACCCTTAGATCAGGGGGCTATGGCTACACCTTC. It codes for CASTLRSGGYGYTF.

There are a few counts of this clone. V usage is TRBV5-1 and J usage is TRBJ1-6; 9 nucleotides agree with TRBD1. V lost 0 bases and J lost 9; bases outside the gene matches: 7. This CDR3 contains 16 residues. Germline V gene lookup returns CDR1 SGHRS and CDR2 YFSETQ. The CDR3 sequence is CASSLAATGGRSPLHF. The DNA of the CDR3 is TGCGCCAGCAGCTTGGCGGCGACAGGGGGACGTTCACCCCTCCACTTT.

This clone appeared a few times. The rearrangement joins TRBV6-6 to TRBJ1-4; no clear D. The germline V gene encodes CDR1 MNHNY and CDR2 SVGAGI (reference sequence). V shed 2 bases and J shed 7 bases, with 14 bases lying between them. This CDR3 contains 15 residues. The CDR3 DNA sequence: TGTGCCAGCAGTTACGACGGTCTTTCGGGTGAAAAACTGTTTTTT. The encoded protein is CASSYDGLSGEKLFF.

V and J are TRBV4-3 and TRBJ2-1, with 16 bases that match TRBD2. This CDR3 has 18 amino acids. Germline V gene lookup returns CDR1 LGHNA and CDR2 YSLEER. V lost 4 bases, J lost 12 bases, and 15 bases stayed unmatched. The CDR3 nucleotides read TGCGCCAGCAGCCCCCTAATCATAGCCGGGACTAGCGGGGGGGGGCAGTTCTTC. Translating it yields CASSPLIIAGTSGGGQFF.

The rearrangement joins TRBV4-3 to TRBJ2-1, with 8 positions matching TRBD2. CDR3 length: 16 residues. CDR1 and CDR2 from the germline V gene are LGHNA and YSLEER. The V gene end was trimmed by 1 base and the J gene end by 4 bases; junction bases not matched to a gene: 6. The CDR3 loop reads CASSQGAGLGYNEQFF. In DNA form, the CDR3 reads TGCGCCAGCAGCCAAGGGGCGGGACTAGGATACAATGAGCAGTTCTTC.

The chain combines TRBV6-1 with TRBJ2-6; weak D call: TRBD1 (5 bases). Trimming stripped 1 base from V and 3 bases from J, with 10 bases between. In germline, CDR1 is MNHNS, CDR2 SASEGT. This CDR3 spans 16 amino acids. In DNA, the CDR3 is TGTGCCAGCAGTGAAGGGCAGGGTGGTGGGGCCAACGTCCTGACTTTC. Residues: CASSEGQGGGANVLTF.

The rearrangement uses TRBV7-6 and TRBJ2-3; TRBD2 matches at 7 bases. With V trimmed by 1 base and J by 3 bases, 4 bases remained unmatched. Germline V gene data show CDR1 as SGHVS and CDR2 as FNYEAQ. The CDR3 runs to 15 residues. The CDR3 DNA reads TGTGCCAGCAGCTTAGAACGGGGGGTAACAGATACGCAGTATTTT. As protein: CASSLERGVTDTQYF.

The chain joins TRBV6-5 to TRBJ1-5; possible D gene TRBD1, 6 bases. The V and J ends lost 0 bases and 7 bases respectively, with 10 bases between them. Germline lookup yields CDR1 MNHEY and CDR2 SVGAGI. The CDR3 totals 14 residues. For the CDR3, the DNA is TGTGCCAGCAGTTACTCGCCAGGGACACAGCCCCAGCATTTT. Translation: CASSYSPGTQPQHF.

V usage is TRBV4-3 and J usage is TRBJ1-2; TRBD1 matches at 8 bases. The CDR3 runs to 15 residues. Germline trimming cut 2 bases from V and 3 bases from J; bases unmatched to any gene: 5. Per the germline V gene, CDR1 is LGHNA and CDR2 is YSLEER. CDR3 in amino acids: CASSQTGGAHYGYTF. DNA of the CDR3: TGCGCCAGCAGCCAAACAGGGGGGGCTCACTATGGCTACACCTTC.

The chain is built from TRBV5-4 and TRBJ1-1; tentative D call: TRBD1 (5 bases). This CDR3 has 13 residues. The germline V and J ends were trimmed by 6 bases and 8 bases, with 17 bases remaining between them. Germline CDR1 reads SGHNT; CDR2 reads YYREEE (reference sequence). The CDR3 loop reads CASTDTGGVEAFF. Written as DNA, the CDR3 is TGTGCCAGCACCGATACGGGGGGGGTGGAAGCTTTCTTT. The full variable domain, with the rest looked up from reference TRBV5-4 and TRBJ1-1, is ETGVTQSPTHLIKTRGQQVTLRCSSQSGHNTVSWYQQALGQGPQFIFQYYREEENGRGNFPPRFSGLQFPNYSSELNVNALELDDSALYLCASTDTGGVEAFFGQGTRLTVV.

The J gene is TRBJ1-2, the V gene TRBV19, with 7 bases fitting TRBD1. The trim removed 2 bases at V and 3 bases at J, leaving 3 bases unmatched. This CDR3 spans 14 amino acids. Looked up from germline, CDR1 is LNHDA and CDR2 is SQIVND (reference sequence). CDR3 protein: CASSISRGDYGYTF. The DNA of the CDR3 is TGTGCCAGTAGTATATCCAGGGGGGACTATGGCTACACCTTC.

In this sample, this clone turned up a few times. The chain combines TRBV28 with TRBJ1-1; D unresolved. The CDR3 runs 10 residues. Per the germline V gene, CDR1 is MDHEN and CDR2 is SYDVKM. The V and J ends lost 4 bases and 9 bases respectively, with 6 bases between them. The CDR3 region is CASSSVKAFF. In DNA, the CDR3 is TGTGCCAGCAGTTCGGTCAAAGCTTTCTTT.

V is TRBV27 and J is TRBJ2-5; TRBD1 agrees at 11 bases. Trimming at V came to 5 bases and at J to 2 bases, leaving 7 bases not matched to a gene. The CDR3 contains 16 residues. Germline CDR1 reads MNHEY; CDR2 reads SMNVEV (reference sequence). The CDR3 DNA reads as TGTGCCAGCAGTCCCTTCCGGGACAGGGGGCAAGAGACCCAGTACTTC. This gives the protein CASSPFRDRGQETQYF.

CDR3 sequence reads: CATSRGTGNTEAFF. DNA of the CDR3: TGTGCCACCAGCAGAGGAACAGGGAACACTGAAGCTTTCTTT. The gene calls are TRBV15 and TRBJ1-1; a possible D gene is TRBD1 (5 bases). V was cut by 1 base and J by 1 base, with 7 bases left in between. This CDR3 spans 14 amino acids. From germline, CDR1 is LNHNV and CDR2 YYDKDF (reference sequence).

This chain uses TRBV5-8 with TRBJ2-7; 7 bases are a match to TRBD2. Germline CDR1 is SGHTS and CDR2 is YDEGEE. V trimming: 0 bases; J trimming: 1 base; junction bases outside the gene matches: 7. The CDR3 totals 16 residues. The CDR3 is CASSLGGGFGSYEQYF. The CDR3 DNA sequence: TGTGCCAGCAGCTTGGGGGGAGGGTTTGGATCCTACGAGCAGTACTTC. The full variable domain, rest sourced from reference TRBV5-8 and TRBJ2-7, is EAGVTQSPTHLIKTRGQQATLRCSPISGHTSVYWYQQALGLGLQFLLWYDEGEERNRGNFPPRFSGRQFPNYSSELNVNALELEDSALYLCASSLGGGFGSYEQYFGPGTRLTVT.

The rearrangement joins TRBV5-1 to TRBJ2-5; tentatively, D is TRBD1 (6 bases). V was clipped by 5 bases and J by 2 bases, with 10 bases between them. Per germline, CDR1 SGHRS and CDR2 YFSETQ. This CDR3 spans 13 amino acids. Written as DNA, the CDR3 is TGCGCCAGCAGTTGGCAGGGGCAAGAGACCCAGTACTTC. It is translated as CASSWQGQETQYF.

The sample holds one count of this clone. The chain is built from TRBV5-4 and TRBJ2-5, with 8 positions matching TRBD2. CDR1 SGHNT and CDR2 YYREEE come from the germline V gene (reference sequence). J gave up 12 bases and V 2 bases, and 12 bases lay outside the gene matches. The CDR3 sequence is 14 residues long. CDR3 in amino acids: CASSFPSGGAGEYF. CDR3 bases: TGTGCCAGCAGCTTTCCCTCGGGGGGAGCGGGGGAGTACTTC.

J is TRBJ2-3 and V is TRBV5-4, with TRBD2 as a possible D gene (5 bases). Trimming stripped 3 bases from V and 0 bases from J, with 8 bases between. Germline CDR1 SGHNT, CDR2 YYREEE (reference sequence). The CDR3 extends over 14 amino acids. The CDR3 sequence is CASSSSGSTDTQYF. The DNA for the CDR3 is TGTGCCAGCAGCTCCAGCGGTAGCACAGATACGCAGTATTTT.

The chain has TRBV7-8 and TRBJ1-4, with 10 bases aligning to TRBD1. From germline, CDR1 is SGHVS and CDR2 FQNEAQ. The junction had 10 bases not matched to a gene; V was cut back by 5 bases and J by 7 bases. CDR3 length equals 16 residues. Here the CDR3 reads CASSAGQGKRREKLFF. CDR3 sequence (DNA): TGTGCCAGCAGCGCGGGACAGGGGAAGAGACGTGAAAAACTGTTTTTT.

The rearrangement links TRBV18 to TRBJ2-4; D may be TRBD2 (5 bases). Germline V gives CDR1 KGHSH, CDR2 LQKENI. V was clipped by 0 bases and J by 0 bases, with 15 bases between them. The CDR3 spans 18 residues. The CDR3 nucleotides read TGTGCCAGCTCACCACCTCGGAGCGGTGAGCTAGCCAAAAACATTCAGTACTTC. Amino acid sequence: CASSPPRSGELAKNIQYF.

This clone showed up just a few times. This sample includes further DNA sequences coding for the same CDR3. The chain combines TRBV7-3 with TRBJ1-3; D is possibly TRBD1 (6 bases). V shed 2 bases and J shed 9 bases, with 14 bases lying between them. The CDR3 covers 14 residues. CDR1 is SGHTA, CDR2 FQGTGA, per germline. CDR3: CASSLGAGEGTIYF. Written as DNA, the CDR3 is TGTGCCAGCAGCTTAGGGGCAGGGGAAGGCACCATATATTTT. Based on the CDR3 plus reference TRBV7-3 and TRBJ1-3, the full variable domain is GAGVSQTPSNKVTEKGKYVELRCDPISGHTALYWYRQSLGQGPEFLIYFQGTGAADDSGLPNDRFFAVRPEGSVSTLKIQRTERGDSAVYLCASSLGAGEGTIYFGEGSWLTVV.

V usage is TRBV6-5 and J usage is TRBJ1-3; the match to TRBD1 covers 8 bases. CDR1 and CDR2 (germline): MNHEY, SVGAGI. With 7 bases clipped from V and 2 bases from J, the junction kept 4 bases outside the gene matches. The CDR3 consists of 14 residues. CDR3 loop: CASTNRGAGNTIYF. The CDR3 DNA is TGTGCCAGCACCAACAGGGGGGCTGGAAACACCATATATTTT.

This clone has more than one count but fewer than ten. The chain employs TRBV28 and TRBJ2-7; weak D call: TRBD1 (6 bases). The V end was cut by 7 bases, the J end by 3 bases, with 16 bases between. Germline V gene lookup returns CDR1 MDHEN and CDR2 SYDVKM. The CDR3 sequence is 14 residues long. In DNA form, the CDR3 reads TGTGCCAGCAACCTACAGGGAAGTAACTACGAGCAGTACTTC. Translation: CASNLQGSNYEQYF.

V and J are TRBV5-1 and TRBJ2-3; the D gene is possibly TRBD1 (6 bases). CDR1 and CDR2 from the germline V gene are SGHRS and YFSETQ. Trimming pared 3 bases from V and 2 bases from J, leaving 16 bases between. The CDR3 spans 16 residues. CDR3 sequence: CASSSQGSPNTDTQYF. CDR3 DNA sequence: TGCGCCAGCAGCTCCCAGGGGAGCCCGAACACAGATACGCAGTATTTT. The full variable domain, rest sourced from reference TRBV5-1 and TRBJ2-3, is KAGVTQTPRYLIKTRGQQVTLSCSPISGHRSVSWYQQTPGQGLQFLFEYFSETQRNKGNFPGRFSGRQFSNSRSEMNVSTLELGDSALYLCASSSQGSPNTDTQYFGPGTRLTVL.

This chain uses TRBV27 with TRBJ2-7; 8 bases fit TRBD1. CDR1 is MNHEY and CDR2 is SMNVEV in the germline V gene (reference sequence). The CDR3 has 15 amino acids. V was pared by 6 bases and J by 7 bases, with 14 bases of the junction left unmatched. CDR3 DNA sequence: TGTGCCAGCAGAAGCGGACAGGGACGGAGTAGGGAGCAGTACTTC. Protein sequence: CASRSGQGRSREQYF.

The V and J genes are TRBV10-3 and TRBJ2-7, with 7 bases identical to TRBD2. The CDR3 totals 17 residues. The V gene's germline CDR1 is ENHRY and CDR2 SYGVKD. With 3 bases clipped from V and 6 bases from J, the junction kept 17 bases outside the gene matches. The CDR3 region has the DNA TGTGCCATCAGTGACCTCCCCGGGACTGGGGGAGGGGCCGAGCAGTACTTC. Amino acid sequence: CAISDLPGTGGGAEQYF.

V usage is TRBV9 and J usage is TRBJ1-4, with no clear D. The V end lost 0 bases, the J end lost 3 bases, and 9 bases lay between the germline ends. The CDR3 is made up of 15 amino acids. The germline gives CDR1 SGDLS, CDR2 YYNGEE. In DNA form, the CDR3 reads TGTGCCAGCAGCGTAGCTACCCAGGCTAATGAAAAACTGTTTTTT. Amino acid sequence: CASSVATQANEKLFF.

The chain combines TRBV7-2 with TRBJ2-3; no reliable D call. The germline V gene has CDR1 SGHTA and CDR2 FQGNSA. The CDR3 is 12 amino acids. Deletions cut 1 base from V and 6 bases from J, with 5 bases between. Here the CDR3 reads CASSLGRDTQYF. The CDR3 DNA reads TGTGCCAGCAGCTTAGGGCGGGATACGCAGTATTTT.

Turning to this clone: Other DNA sequences in this sample translate to the same CDR3. The chain employs TRBV27 and TRBJ1-2, with TRBD1 matching over 7 bases. The CDR3 extends over 13 amino acids. The germline CDR1 and CDR2 sequences are MNHEY and SMNVEV (reference sequence). The V segment lost 7 bases and the J segment 2 bases; nucleotides outside the gene matches: 4. CDR3: CASKSTGNYGYTF. The CDR3 coding sequence is TGTGCCAGCAAATCGACAGGGAACTATGGCTACACCTTC.

The chain combines TRBV6-6 with TRBJ2-1; tentative D call: TRBD2 (5 bases). The V end lost 9 bases, the J end lost 6 bases, and 21 bases lay between the germline ends. CDR3 length: 15 amino acids. Per germline, CDR1 MNHNY and CDR2 SVGAGI (reference sequence). DNA of the CDR3: TGTGCCAGTTCTTACTCGGACTCGGGCAGCAATGAGCAGTTCTTC. It yields the protein CASSYSDSGSNEQFF.

The table lists this clone with a count of one. V and J are TRBV5-1 and TRBJ2-7, with 12 bases identical to TRBD2. Germline lookup yields CDR1 SGHRS and CDR2 YFSETQ. CDR3 length: 15 residues. V lost 3 bases and J lost 2; bases outside the gene matches: 3. DNA for the CDR3: TGCGCCAGCAGCTCGGGGACTAGCGGGCCCTACGAGCAGTACTTC. The encoded protein is CASSSGTSGPYEQYF.